This T cell receptor beta chain derives from a study of technical replicates of blood from several donors. Only in-frame clones appear in the TCRdb table, and some are missing; sequencing was by immunoSEQ multiplex PCR. Counted here are around 80,000 clones, roughly 98% occurring once; the ten biggest clones make up approximately 0.2%. Germline V gene data show CDR1 as GTSNPN and CDR2 as SVGIG (reference sequence). The CDR3 covers 14 residues. The V gene end was trimmed by 0 bases and the J gene end by 1 base; junction bases not matched to a gene: 0. The rearrangement joins TRBV30 to TRBJ2-3; 8 positions agree with TRBD1. The sample taken for sequencing was T cells isolated from PBMCs. The receptor was isolated from a human donor in good health. CDR3 residues: CAWSVQGGTDTQYF. The CDR3 nucleotides read TGTGCCTGGAGTGTACAGGGGGGCACAGATACGCAGTATTTT.